This TCR beta chain was identified in a study of Graves' ophthalmopathy and Graves' hyperthyroidism. General study results and limits: The model predicted progression of ophthalmopathy with a sensitivity of roughly 66%, and its specificity was roughly 72%. A model of 13 signatures distinguished ophthalmopathy from stable hyperthyroidism at approximately 89% sensitivity and about 80% specificity.

As concerns this clonotype: Its specificity is unknown.

Using RNA transcripts, the TCR beta CDR3 regions were amplified. First-round RT-PCR employed HTBI primers, with a second-round multiplex PCR after it. TCRdb ran MiXCR on the multiplex PCR reads and lists one entry per CDR3 protein. The sample carries around 1,000,000 distinct CDR3 sequences, 35% to 40% recorded once. Germline lookup yields CDR1 SGHNT and CDR2 YYREEE (reference sequence). The germline V and J ends were trimmed by 5 bases and 4 bases, with 15 bases remaining between them. This CDR3 spans 14 amino acids. None of the included patients had other autoimmune diseases, uncontrolled infections, pregnancy or lactation, as these led to exclusion.

This chain uses TRBV5-4 with TRBJ1-2; D unclear. The sample comprised peripheral blood or thyroid tissue (not recorded which). The TCR originated in an adult man with Graves' hyperthyroidism. The CDR3 region is CASSPDRVPYGYTF. The CDR3 DNA follows: TGTGCCAGCAGTCCGGACCGGGTTCCCTATGGCTACACCTTC.